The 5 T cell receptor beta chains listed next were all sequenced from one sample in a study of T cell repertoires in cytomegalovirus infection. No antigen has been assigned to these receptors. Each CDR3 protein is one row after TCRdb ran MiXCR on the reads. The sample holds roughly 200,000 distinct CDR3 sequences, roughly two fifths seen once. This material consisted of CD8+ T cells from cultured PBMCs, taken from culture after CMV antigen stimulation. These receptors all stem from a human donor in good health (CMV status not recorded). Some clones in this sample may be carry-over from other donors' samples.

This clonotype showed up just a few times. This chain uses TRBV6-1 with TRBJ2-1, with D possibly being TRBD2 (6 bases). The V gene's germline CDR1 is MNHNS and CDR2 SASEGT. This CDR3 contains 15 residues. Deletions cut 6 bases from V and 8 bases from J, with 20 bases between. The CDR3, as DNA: TGTGCCAGCAGCACCAATGGGGGGTTGATCGATGAGCAGTTCTTC. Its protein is CASSTNGGLIDEQFF.

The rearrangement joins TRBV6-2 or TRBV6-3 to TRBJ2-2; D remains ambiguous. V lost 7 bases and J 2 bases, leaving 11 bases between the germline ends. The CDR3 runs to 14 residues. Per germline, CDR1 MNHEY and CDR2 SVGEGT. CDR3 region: CASILTVNTGELFF. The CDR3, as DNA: TGTGCCAGCATCCTAACTGTAAACACCGGGGAGCTGTTTTTT.

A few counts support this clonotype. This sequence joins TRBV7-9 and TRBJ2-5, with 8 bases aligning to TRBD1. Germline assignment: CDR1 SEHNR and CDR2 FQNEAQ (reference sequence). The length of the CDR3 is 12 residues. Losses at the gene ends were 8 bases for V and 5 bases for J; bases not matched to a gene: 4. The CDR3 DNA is TGTGCCAGCTCCCGGGACAGGGAGACCCAGTACTTC. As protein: CASSRDRETQYF.

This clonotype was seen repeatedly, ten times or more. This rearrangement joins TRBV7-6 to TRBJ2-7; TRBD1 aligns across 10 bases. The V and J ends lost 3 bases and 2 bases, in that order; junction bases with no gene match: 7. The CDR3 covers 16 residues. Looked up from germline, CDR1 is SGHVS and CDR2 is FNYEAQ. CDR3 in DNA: TGTGCCAGCAGCTTCACCGGGACAGGGGACCCCTACGAGCAGTACTTC. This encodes CASSFTGTGDPYEQYF.

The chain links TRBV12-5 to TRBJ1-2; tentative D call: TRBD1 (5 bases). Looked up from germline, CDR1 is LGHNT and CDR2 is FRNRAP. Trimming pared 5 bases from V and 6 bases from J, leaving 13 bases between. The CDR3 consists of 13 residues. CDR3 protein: CASGAAGPHGYTF. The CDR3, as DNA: TGTGCTAGTGGTGCTGCGGGGCCCCATGGCTACACCTTC.